This T cell receptor (beta chain) emerged from a study of CD8 T cells in Susac syndrome (dated by TCRdb to the late 2010s). Regarding the study in general: Repertoire sequencing was used to test whether CD8+ T cell activation and differentiation in Susac syndrome was antigen driven. CD8+ T cell repertoire clonality was compared between about 12 healthy donors, around 14 Susac syndrome patients and approximately 15 multiple sclerosis patients. What the research found in general, with its limitations: The number of individuals in the TCR sequencing and HLA analysis was recognized as being relatively small.

RNA was extracted using the RNeasy kit, and about 0.5 to 1 ug of the RNA was reverse transcribed with random hexamers. The immunoSEQ multiplex PCR assay, which covers 54 Vbeta and 13 Jbeta segments, was used to amplify TCR beta CDR3 regions. Bias from PCR amplification was corrected by using a synthetic template baseline for primer optimization and for computational correction. In the original analysis: Reads were annotated to V, D and J genes according to IMGT and were analyzed with immunoSEQ Analyzer, with only productive sequences retained. Clonality was computed as one minus Shannon entropy normalized by log2 of the number of productive unique sequences. For each patient and control, public and private clones were evaluated within the 100 most prevalent clones. A clone was defined as Susac-specific if it was absent from the healthy and MS cohorts, from about 1,100 published viral clones and from other ImmuneACCESS disease sequences. TCRdb itself trimmed the public reads at Q25 with fastp, ran MiXCR and retained productive beta chains. A single entry per CDR3 protein holds the most common genes and DNA from its merged rows. V and J calls and clone size were set by TCRdb, not the authors. The sample records about 430,000 distinct CDR3 sequences, about 85% of which are singletons. Around 0.12% of the sample is held by the ten biggest clonotypes.

Peripheral blood CD8+ and CD4+ T cells from healthy donors, Susac syndrome patients and multiple sclerosis patients were profiled by high-throughput TCR beta sequencing. Treatment-naive patients with stable or active relapsing-remitting disease fulfilling revised McDonald criteria were used as multiple sclerosis controls. Bulk CD8+ and CD4+ T cells were purified by magnetic negative isolation, while CD8+ TEMRA cells were enriched using FACS. Blood was drawn into EDTA tubes, processed within 24 hours, and PBMCs were isolated by density gradient centrifugation. PBMCs destined for TCR sequencing were cryopreserved in liquid nitrogen and later thawed in a 37 °C water bath. A purity of at least 90% was achieved for sorted or isolated CD4+, CD8+ and CD8+ TEMRA cells. Comment on this clonotype: The antigen it binds to is not known. Base quality data are lacking; no much larger clone is found one base away.

V is reduced by 7 bases and J by 8 bases, leaving a spacing of 21 bases between them. The CDR3, cysteine through phenylalanine, is 15 amino acids long. CDR3 DNA is the only sequence kept; it has 45 bases, read in frame from the first base. From the germline V gene (reference sequence), CDR1 is LNHDA and CDR2 is SQIVND. Material: CD8+ T cells from PBMCs. The receptor's source is a human donor with multiple sclerosis. This chain is built from TRBV19 and TRBJ2-1; too little of a D gene remains to name it. The DNA sequence is TGTGCCAGTACCCTCCTGGGGTTGCCCCAGGATGAGCAGTTCTTC. Its protein reads: CASTLLGLPQDEQFF.